This T cell receptor beta chain is from a study of T cells after yellow fever vaccination. Points from the study as a whole: Overlap between CD4 and CD8 compartments was detected for a small share of clonotypes.

Germline lookup yields CDR1 MGHRA and CDR2 YSYEKL. The CDR3 extends over 16 amino acids. V was trimmed by 0 bases and J by 1 base, leaving 12 bases between them. Note on this clonotype: Its matching antigen is unknown.

UMIs and a universal primer site were added when TCR cDNA was made by 5'RACE template switching. One entry per CDR3 protein results from TCRdb running MiXCR on the 5' RACE reads. The sample records 250,000 to 400,000 distinct CDR3 sequences, roughly 3.9% being singletons. The sample was PBMCs, taken 5 days after the yellow fever booster vaccination. The chain couples TRBV4-1 to TRBJ1-1; D not certain. The clonotype comes from a man younger than 35 who received the YFV17D yellow fever vaccine. CDR3 sequence (DNA): TGCGCCAGCAGCCAAGATCAGGCGACGGCGAACACTGAAGCTTTCTTT. Its translation: CASSQDQATANTEAFF.